These 17 T cell receptor beta chains share one sample of origin, sequenced in a study of shared clonotypes between healthy human individuals. Clones were read by immunoSEQ multiplex PCR, and TCRdb kept only the in-frame ones, dropping some. The sample comprises 2 million or so clones, approximately 94% of which are singletons, and roughly 1% rests with the top ten. The naive CD8 population came from CD45RO-negative cells selected for CCR7, without terminally differentiated effector memory CD45RA+ cells. Sequencing input: naive CD8+ T cells sorted from blood. The receptor set was obtained from a man younger than 35 in good health.

The chain couples TRBV5-1 to TRBJ2-2; D may be TRBD1 or TRBD2 (5 bases each). This CDR3 is 15 amino acids long. Germline CDR1 is SGHRS and CDR2 is YFSETQ. Between the trimmed V and J ends, which lost 4 bases and 4 bases, there was a span of 14 bases. Here the CDR3 reads CASSGSREITGELFF. In DNA form, the CDR3 reads TGCGCCAGCAGCGGTAGCAGGGAGATCACCGGGGAGCTGTTTTTT.

This clone showed up just a few times. In the same sample, other DNA sequences code for this CDR3. The gene calls are TRBV5-6 and TRBJ2-7, with TRBD2 matching 7 bases. The CDR3 extends over 14 amino acids. Germline V CDR1 and CDR2: SGHDT, YYEEEE. The trim removed 0 bases at V and 2 bases at J, leaving 2 bases unmatched. The CDR3 DNA reads as TGTGCCAGCAGCTTGGGGGCGGGAGCCTACGAGCAGTACTTC. The encoded protein is CASSLGAGAYEQYF. The whole variable domain, filled in from reference TRBV5-6 and TRBJ2-7, reads DAGVTQSPTHLIKTRGQQVTLRCSPKSGHDTVSWYQQALGQGPQFIFQYYEEEERQRGNFPDRFSGHQFPNYSSELNVNALLLGDSALYLCASSLGAGAYEQYFGPGTRLTVT.

The chain combines TRBV27 with TRBJ2-5, with 11 positions matching TRBD2. From germline, CDR1 is MNHEY and CDR2 SMNVEV (reference sequence). The CDR3 length is 15 residues. V shed 5 bases, J shed 2 bases, and the junction held 4 bases outside the gene matches. The CDR3 nucleotides read TGTGCCAGCAGTCGGGGACTAGCGGCTCAAGAGACCCAGTACTTC. It translates to CASSRGLAAQETQYF.

The chain has TRBV9 and TRBJ2-7; 9 bases are a match to TRBD1. The V and J ends lost 3 bases and 2 bases, in that order; junction bases with no gene match: 6. Germline V gene lookup returns CDR1 SGDLS and CDR2 YYNGEE. This CDR3 comprises 15 residues. The CDR3 region has the DNA TGTGCCAGCAGCGCGGGGACAGGGAAAACCTACGAGCAGTACTTC. The encoded protein is CASSAGTGKTYEQYF. The variable domain in full, with the rest retrieved from reference TRBV9 and TRBJ2-7, is DSGVTQTPKHLITATGQRVTLRCSPRSGDLSVYWYQQSLDQGLQFLIQYYNGEERAKGNILERFSAQQFPDLHSELNLSSLELGDSALYFCASSAGTGKTYEQYFGPGTRLTVT.

With respect to this clone: This sample includes further DNA sequences coding for the same CDR3. The chain joins TRBV4-3 to TRBJ2-2; maybe TRBD1 (6 bases). CDR1 is LGHNA, CDR2 YSLEER, per germline. V dropped 4 bases and J dropped 4 bases, with 10 bases sitting between them. This CDR3 spans 14 amino acids. In DNA form, the CDR3 reads TGCGCCAGCAGCCGCTTGACAGGCACCGGGGAGCTGTTTTTT. As protein: CASSRLTGTGELFF.

This sequence joins TRBV28 and TRBJ2-3; 8 nucleotides match TRBD2. V shed 7 bases and J 2 bases; nucleotides not matched to a gene: 5. The CDR3 consists of 14 residues. Germline V gene data show CDR1 as MDHEN and CDR2 as SYDVKM. The CDR3 sequence is CASTLGGDTDTQYF. CDR3 sequence (DNA): TGTGCCAGCACTCTCGGGGGGGACACAGATACGCAGTATTTT.

The chain is built from TRBV6-5 and TRBJ2-1; TRBD1 is a possible D gene (6 bases). The CDR3 loop spans 14 amino acids. Germline V lookup: CDR1 MNHEY, CDR2 SVGAGI. V lost 4 bases, J lost 4 bases, and 11 bases lay in between. The CDR3 protein is CASSFTDSYNEQFF. Written as DNA, the CDR3 is TGTGCCAGCAGTTTCACGGACAGTTACAATGAGCAGTTCTTC.

The V call is TRBV4-1, the J call TRBJ2-1; D remains ambiguous. The CDR3 totals 13 residues. Per the germline V gene, CDR1 is MGHRA and CDR2 is YSYEKL. V was pared by 5 bases and J by 6 bases, with 11 bases between. CDR3 amino acids: CASSFRLGNEQFF. CDR3 coding DNA: TGCGCCAGCAGCTTTCGGCTCGGCAATGAGCAGTTCTTC.

About this clone: Within the sample, other DNA sequences also encode this same CDR3. The chain joins TRBV5-1 to TRBJ2-7, with no clear D. Germline V gives CDR1 SGHRS, CDR2 YFSETQ. The CDR3 runs to 15 residues. V lost 4 bases and J lost 1, with 15 bases in between. The CDR3 reads CASSLGWVGSYEQYF. CDR3 coding DNA: TGCGCCAGCAGCCTCGGGTGGGTGGGTTCCTACGAGCAGTACTTC.

The chain is built from TRBV6-5 and TRBJ1-1; D unresolved. Germline V gene lookup returns CDR1 MNHEY and CDR2 SVGAGI. The V and J ends lost 6 bases and 1 base respectively, with 9 bases between them. The CDR3 contains 13 residues. CDR3 residues: CASSSIRNTEAFF. The DNA for the CDR3 is TGTGCCAGCAGCTCCATCCGGAACACTGAAGCTTTCTTT.

The chain has TRBV27 and TRBJ2-1; perhaps TRBD2 as D (6 bases). V shed 3 bases and J shed 7 bases, with 16 bases lying between them. Germline CDR1 MNHEY, CDR2 SMNVEV (reference sequence). The CDR3 contains 15 residues. This chain's CDR3 is CASSLRREWVNEQFF. In nucleotides, the CDR3 is TGTGCCAGCAGTTTGAGGAGGGAGTGGGTAAATGAGCAGTTCTTC.

Regarding this clone: Other DNA sequences in this sample translate to the same CDR3. This rearrangement joins TRBV27 to TRBJ2-2; TRBD2 matches 9 bases. The CDR3 length is 14 residues. V trimming: 6 bases; J trimming: 3 bases; junction bases outside the gene matches: 2. CDR1 and CDR2 (germline): MNHEY, SMNVEV (reference sequence). CDR3 bases: TGTGCCAGCAGACTAGCGGGCGACACCGGGGAGCTGTTTTTT. Its protein product is CASRLAGDTGELFF.

The gene calls are TRBV29-1 and TRBJ2-7; the D call may be TRBD1 or TRBD2 (6 bases each). Deletions cut 4 bases from V and 2 bases from J, with 12 bases between. There are 13 residues in the CDR3. Germline CDR1 and CDR2: SQVTM and ANQGSEA. The CDR3 sequence: CSVAGGLTYEQYF. In nucleotides, the CDR3 is TGCAGCGTTGCTGGGGGGCTTACCTACGAGCAGTACTTC.

The chain links TRBV9 to TRBJ2-3, with 7 bases lining up with TRBD1. J lost 0 bases, V lost 3 bases, and 10 bases had no gene match. There are 17 residues in the CDR3. Germline CDR1 SGDLS, CDR2 YYNGEE. The CDR3 nucleotides read TGTGCCAGCAGCGAGGGCCAGACAGGGAAGAGCACAGATACGCAGTATTTT. This translates into CASSEGQTGKSTDTQYF.

The gene calls are TRBV14 and TRBJ2-5, with D unresolved. Trimming cost V 0 bases and J 5 bases, with 7 bases left between them. The CDR3 sequence is 13 residues long. In germline, CDR1 is SGHDN, CDR2 FVKESK. CDR3 bases: TGTGCCAGCAGCCAAGATTTTACGGAGACCCAGTACTTC. It codes for CASSQDFTETQYF. Drawing the rest from reference TRBV14 and TRBJ2-5, the complete variable domain is EAGVTQFPSHSVIEKGQTVTLRCDPISGHDNLYWYRRVMGKEIKFLLHFVKESKQDESGMPNNRFLAERTGGTYSTLKVQPAELEDSGVYFCASSQDFTETQYFGPGTRLLVL.

The gene calls are TRBV11-2 and TRBJ2-3, with 7 bases that match TRBD1. The CDR3 is made up of 18 amino acids. The J segment lost 0 bases and the V segment lost 0 bases, leaving 9 bases of the junction unmatched. The germline CDR1 and CDR2 sequences are SGHAT and FQNNGV. The CDR3 here is CASSLDSGTVTSTDTQYF. The CDR3 bases are TGTGCCAGCAGCTTAGATTCCGGGACAGTAACTAGCACAGATACGCAGTATTTT.

This sequence joins TRBV4-2 and TRBJ2-7; a possible D gene is TRBD1 (6 bases). CDR1 is LGHNA and CDR2 is YNFKEQ in the germline V gene. The CDR3 loop spans 15 amino acids. Trimming took 5 bases from V and 3 from J, leaving 17 bases between them. CDR3 DNA sequence: TGTGCCAGCAGCTCCCAGACAGGAGAGATCTACGAGCAGTACTTC. Translation gives CASSSQTGEIYEQYF.